These 15 T cell receptor beta chains originate from one sample sequenced in a study of identical twins. TCRdb called the 5' RACE reads again in MiXCR, with one record for every CDR3 protein. The sample contains about 690,000 distinct CDR3 sequences, less than 7% of which appear only once. Source material: naive T cells sorted from blood. The source is a man aged 18 to 35 in good health.

In this sample, this clonotype turned up a few times. The V call is TRBV20-1, the J call TRBJ2-2, with no clear D. Trimming removed 3 bases at V and 6 bases at J, with 5 bases between. The CDR3 contains 11 residues. Germline loops: CDR1 DFQATT, CDR2 SNEGSKA (reference sequence). The CDR3 region is CSASYSGELFF. For the CDR3, the DNA is TGCAGTGCTAGTTATTCCGGGGAGCTGTTTTTT.

There are many counts of this clonotype. The chain has TRBV20-1 and TRBJ1-5; unclear D gene. Trimming left V 3 bases short and J 0 bases short, with 6 bases between. The CDR3 totals 13 residues. Germline CDR1 DFQATT, CDR2 SNEGSKA (reference sequence). CDR3 nucleotide sequence: TGCAGTGCTAGGGCGGATAGCAATCAGCCCCAGCATTTT. It translates to CSARADSNQPQHF.

This clonotype has just a few counts. DNA for the CDR3: TGCAGTGCTAGAGGTGCCGGGATCCCGAACACCGGGGAGCTGTTTTTT. It codes for CSARGAGIPNTGELFF. The rearrangement uses TRBV20-1 and TRBJ2-2; D may be TRBD2 (5 bases). Per germline, CDR1 DFQATT and CDR2 SNEGSKA (reference sequence). The length of the CDR3 is 16 residues. V shed 1 base and J shed 0 bases, with 12 bases lying between them.

The sample holds many counts of this clonotype. V gene TRBV4-2 combines with J gene TRBJ1-5, with D unclear. V was pared by 3 bases and J by 7 bases, with 7 bases between. The CDR3 has 12 amino acids. Germline V lookup: CDR1 LGHNA, CDR2 YNFKEQ. The CDR3 DNA follows: TGTGCCAGCAGCCACGACGGACAGCCCCAGCATTTT. Translated: CASSHDGQPQHF.

This clonotype occurred many times. This sequence joins TRBV7-9 and TRBJ1-5, with 7 bases aligning to TRBD1. The CDR3 sequence is 13 residues long. J was trimmed by 5 bases and V by 2 bases; bases with no gene match: 0. Germline V CDR1 and CDR2: SEHNR, FQNEAQ (reference sequence). The CDR3 DNA follows: TGTGCCAGCAGCTTACAGGGGGATCAGCCCCAGCATTTT. Its translation is CASSLQGDQPQHF.

This clonotype has ten or more counts. The J gene is TRBJ2-3, the V gene TRBV29-1; tentatively, D is TRBD1 or TRBD2 (5 bases each). This CDR3 spans 13 amino acids. Trimming removed 6 bases at V and 4 bases at J, with 14 bases between. The germline V gene encodes CDR1 SQVTM and CDR2 ANQGSEA. The CDR3 loop is CSVRETGADTQYF. CDR3 nucleotide sequence: TGCAGCGTCAGGGAGACCGGCGCAGATACGCAGTATTTT.

This clonotype was seen many times. The chain carries TRBV7-8 and TRBJ1-1; possible D gene TRBD1, 5 bases. This CDR3 comprises 18 residues. Germline CDR1 SGHVS, CDR2 FQNEAQ. Trimming stripped 0 bases from V and 0 bases from J, with 17 bases between. The CDR3 sequence: CASSLARQGRIMNTEAFF. The DNA for the CDR3 is TGTGCCAGCAGCTTAGCGAGGCAGGGAAGAATCATGAACACTGAAGCTTTCTTT.

The chain employs TRBV20-1 and TRBJ2-3; TRBD1 matches 9 bases. The CDR3 runs to 13 residues. After removal of 3 bases from V and 7 bases from J, the junction contained 5 bases not matched to a gene. Germline V CDR1 and CDR2: DFQATT, SNEGSKA (reference sequence). CDR3 amino acids: CSASPDRGNTQYF. The CDR3 DNA is TGCAGTGCTAGCCCGGACAGGGGCAATACGCAGTATTTT.

This clonotype has a count of ten or more. This chain links TRBV7-3 with TRBJ2-1; 7 nucleotides line up with TRBD1. The trim removed 5 bases at V and 1 base at J, leaving 11 bases unmatched. The CDR3 extends over 17 amino acids. CDR1 and CDR2 from the germline V gene are SGHTA and FQGTGA. CDR3 sequence (DNA): TGTGCCAGCAGCCACAACTCGGGCAGGGGGTCCTACAATGAGCAGTTCTTC. This sequence encodes CASSHNSGRGSYNEQFF.

The V call is TRBV18, the J call TRBJ2-1; no definite D call. CDR3 length: 12 amino acids. Germline CDR1 is KGHSH and CDR2 is LQKENI. Trimming took 1 base from V and 8 from J, leaving 6 bases between them. CDR3 sequence (DNA): TGTGCCAGCTCACCACAGGGCCATGAGCAGTTCTTC. This codes for CASSPQGHEQFF.

There are a few counts of this clonotype. V gene TRBV19 combines with J gene TRBJ1-2; TRBD1 matches at 7 bases. The CDR3 has 12 residues. V trimming: 5 bases; J trimming: 4 bases; junction bases outside the gene matches: 1. The germline V gene has CDR1 LNHDA and CDR2 SQIVND (reference sequence). The CDR3, as DNA: TGTGCCAGTAGTTGGGACAGCTATGGCTACACCTTC. Translating gives CASSWDSYGYTF.

This clonotype occurred a few times. The gene calls are TRBV12-3 or TRBV12-4 and TRBJ2-7, with 8 nucleotides matching TRBD1. V was pared by 5 bases and J by 11 bases, with 11 bases of the junction left unmatched. The CDR3 loop spans 13 amino acids. The CDR3 nucleotides read TGTGCCAGCAGTCGGACAGGGCTCGGAGAGAAGTACTTC. It translates to CASSRTGLGEKYF.

This clonotype was recorded a few times. The V and J genes are TRBV19 and TRBJ2-1; D tentatively reads TRBD1 or TRBD2 (5 bases each). Trimming took off 5 bases at V and 4 bases at J, with 18 bases between the two ends. Germline-derived CDR1 and CDR2 are LNHDA and SQIVND (reference sequence). The CDR3 spans 16 residues. The CDR3 protein is CASSSGRGPSYNEQFF. CDR3 nucleotides: TGTGCCAGTAGTTCGGGGCGCGGGCCGTCATACAATGAGCAGTTCTTC.

This clonotype was seen at least ten times. This rearrangement joins TRBV12-3 or TRBV12-4 to TRBJ1-1; no reliable D call. The length of the CDR3 is 14 residues. The V end lost 3 bases, the J end lost 2 bases, and 10 bases lay between the germline ends. CDR3 amino acids: CASSLPPPNTEAFF. The DNA for the CDR3 is TGTGCCAGCAGTTTGCCGCCGCCAAACACTGAAGCTTTCTTT.

This clonotype turned up a few times. J is TRBJ2-5 and V is TRBV10-3; 7 bases match TRBD1. The CDR3 is 14 amino acids. CDR1 ENHRY and CDR2 SYGVKD come from the germline V gene. V trimming: 2 bases; J trimming: 3 bases; junction bases outside the gene matches: 3. The CDR3 sequence: CAISEPGTEETQYF. The CDR3 DNA reads as TGTGCCATCAGTGAGCCAGGGACAGAAGAGACCCAGTACTTC.